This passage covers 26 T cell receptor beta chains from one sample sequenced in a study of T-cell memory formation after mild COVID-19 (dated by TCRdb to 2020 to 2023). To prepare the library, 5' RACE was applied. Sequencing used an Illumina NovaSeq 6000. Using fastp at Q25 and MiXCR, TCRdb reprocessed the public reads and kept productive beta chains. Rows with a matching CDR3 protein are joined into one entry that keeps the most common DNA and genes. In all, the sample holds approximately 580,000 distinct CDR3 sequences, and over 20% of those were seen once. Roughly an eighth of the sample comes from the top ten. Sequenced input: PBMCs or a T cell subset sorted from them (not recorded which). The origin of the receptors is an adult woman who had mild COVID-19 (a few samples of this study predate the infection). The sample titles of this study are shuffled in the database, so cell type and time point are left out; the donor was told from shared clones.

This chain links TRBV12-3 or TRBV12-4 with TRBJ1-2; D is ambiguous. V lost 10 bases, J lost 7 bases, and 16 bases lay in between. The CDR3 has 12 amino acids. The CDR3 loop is CATSLGAGGYTF. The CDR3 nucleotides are TGTGCCACCTCCCTGGGCGCGGGTGGCTACACCTTC.

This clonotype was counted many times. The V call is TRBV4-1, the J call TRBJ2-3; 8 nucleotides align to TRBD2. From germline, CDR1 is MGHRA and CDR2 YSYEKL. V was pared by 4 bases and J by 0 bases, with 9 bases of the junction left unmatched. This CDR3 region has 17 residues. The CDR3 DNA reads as TGCGCCAGCAGCCGCGAACCTAGCGGGCCTAGCACAGATACGCAGTATTTT. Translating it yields CASSREPSGPSTDTQYF.

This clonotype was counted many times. The CDR3 coding sequence is TGCAGTGCTAGAGTTGCGGGAGGGTATGCCAAAAACATTCAGTACTTC. The encoded protein is CSARVAGGYAKNIQYF. The chain links TRBV20-1 to TRBJ2-4, with 9 bases matching TRBD2. V was pared by 1 base and J by 1 base, with 5 bases of the junction left unmatched. The V gene's germline CDR1 is DFQATT and CDR2 SNEGSKA (reference sequence). CDR3 length equals 16 residues.

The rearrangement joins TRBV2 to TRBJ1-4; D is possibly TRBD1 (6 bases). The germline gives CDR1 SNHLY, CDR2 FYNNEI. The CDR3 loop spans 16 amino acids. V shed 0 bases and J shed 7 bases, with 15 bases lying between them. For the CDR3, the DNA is TGTGCCAGCAGTGAAGCTGGGGCAGGGGAGGGTGAAAAACTGTTTTTT. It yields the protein CASSEAGAGEGEKLFF.

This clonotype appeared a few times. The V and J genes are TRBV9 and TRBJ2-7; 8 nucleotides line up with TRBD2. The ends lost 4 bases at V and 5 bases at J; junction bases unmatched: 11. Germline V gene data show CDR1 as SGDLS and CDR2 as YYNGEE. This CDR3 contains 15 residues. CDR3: CASSPSRLAYHEQYF. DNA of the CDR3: TGTGCCAGCAGCCCTTCGCGACTAGCGTACCACGAGCAGTACTTC.

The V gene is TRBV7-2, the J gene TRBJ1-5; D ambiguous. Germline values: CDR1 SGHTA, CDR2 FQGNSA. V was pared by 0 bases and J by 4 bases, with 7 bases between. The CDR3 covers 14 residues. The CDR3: CASSLASSNQPQHF. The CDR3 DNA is TGTGCCAGCAGCTTAGCATCTTCGAATCAGCCCCAGCATTTT.

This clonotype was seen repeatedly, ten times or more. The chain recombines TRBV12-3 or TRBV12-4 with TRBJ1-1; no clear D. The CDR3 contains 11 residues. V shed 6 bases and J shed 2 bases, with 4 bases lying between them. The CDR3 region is CASSFNTEAFF. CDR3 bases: TGTGCCAGCAGCTTTAACACTGAAGCTTTCTTT.

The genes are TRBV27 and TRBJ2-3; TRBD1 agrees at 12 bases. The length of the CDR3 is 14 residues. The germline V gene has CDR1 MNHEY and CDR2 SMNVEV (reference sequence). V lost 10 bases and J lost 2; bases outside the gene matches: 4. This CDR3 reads CAIAGQGATDTQYF. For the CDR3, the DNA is TGTGCCATTGCGGGACAGGGGGCCACAGATACGCAGTATTTT.

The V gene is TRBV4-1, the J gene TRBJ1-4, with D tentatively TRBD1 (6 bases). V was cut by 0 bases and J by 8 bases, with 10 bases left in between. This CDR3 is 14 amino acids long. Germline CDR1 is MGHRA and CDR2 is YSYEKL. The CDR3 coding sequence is TGCGCCAGCAGCCAAGATGTCAGGGGAGAAAAACTGTTTTTT. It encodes CASSQDVRGEKLFF.

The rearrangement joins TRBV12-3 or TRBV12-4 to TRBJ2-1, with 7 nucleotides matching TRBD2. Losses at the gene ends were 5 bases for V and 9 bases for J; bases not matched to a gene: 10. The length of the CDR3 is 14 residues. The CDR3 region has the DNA TGTGCCAGCAGTGCCCGGGGGGTCCGGGGTGAGCAGTTCTTC. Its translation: CASSARGVRGEQFF.

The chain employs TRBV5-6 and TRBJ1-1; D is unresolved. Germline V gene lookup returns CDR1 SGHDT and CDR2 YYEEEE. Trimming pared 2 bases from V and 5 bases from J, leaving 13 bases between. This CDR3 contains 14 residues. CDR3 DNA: TGTGCCAGCAGCTTCGAACTCCGCAGGACTGAAGCTTTCTTT. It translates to CASSFELRRTEAFF.

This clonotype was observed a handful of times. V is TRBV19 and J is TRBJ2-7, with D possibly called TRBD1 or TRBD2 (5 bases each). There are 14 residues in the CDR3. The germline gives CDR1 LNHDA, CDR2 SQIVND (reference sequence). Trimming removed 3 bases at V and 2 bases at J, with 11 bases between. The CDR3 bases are TGTGCCAGTAGTATTGGGGGTTTCACCTACGAGCAGTACTTC. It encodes CASSIGGFTYEQYF.

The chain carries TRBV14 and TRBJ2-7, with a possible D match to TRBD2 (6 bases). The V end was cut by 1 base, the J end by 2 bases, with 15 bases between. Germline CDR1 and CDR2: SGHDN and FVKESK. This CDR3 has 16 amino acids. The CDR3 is CASSQGSGGPPYEQYF. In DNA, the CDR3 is TGTGCCAGCAGCCAAGGTTCAGGAGGGCCACCCTACGAGCAGTACTTC.

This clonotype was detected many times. The CDR3 coding sequence is TGTGCCAGCAGCTTAGATCCAGGGTTGTATACCGGGGAGCTGTTTTTT. As protein: CASSLDPGLYTGELFF. This chain uses TRBV7-2 with TRBJ2-2, with D perhaps matching TRBD1 (5 bases). The V end was cut by 1 base, the J end by 5 bases, with 14 bases between. The CDR3 extends over 16 amino acids. The germline gives CDR1 SGHTA, CDR2 FQGNSA.

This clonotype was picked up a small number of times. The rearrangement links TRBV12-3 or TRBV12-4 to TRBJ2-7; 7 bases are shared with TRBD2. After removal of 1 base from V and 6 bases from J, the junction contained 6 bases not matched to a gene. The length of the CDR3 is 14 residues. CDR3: CASSLDVGGSEQYF. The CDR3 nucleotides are TGTGCCAGCAGTTTAGATGTCGGCGGGAGCGAGCAGTACTTC.

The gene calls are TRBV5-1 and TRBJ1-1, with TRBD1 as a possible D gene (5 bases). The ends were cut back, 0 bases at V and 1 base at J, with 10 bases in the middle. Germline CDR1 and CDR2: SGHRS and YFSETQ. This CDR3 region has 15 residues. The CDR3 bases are TGCGCCAGCAGCTTGGAGGCAGGGCAGAACACTGAAGCTTTCTTT. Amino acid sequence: CASSLEAGQNTEAFF.

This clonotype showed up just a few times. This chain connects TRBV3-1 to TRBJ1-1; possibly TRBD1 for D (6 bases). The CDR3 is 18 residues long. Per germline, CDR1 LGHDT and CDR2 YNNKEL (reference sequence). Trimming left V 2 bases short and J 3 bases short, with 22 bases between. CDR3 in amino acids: CASSQRSSGAVWDTEAFF. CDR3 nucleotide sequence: TGTGCCAGCAGCCAACGGTCATCAGGGGCGGTCTGGGACACTGAAGCTTTCTTT.

The CDR3 region has the DNA TGTGCCAGCAGCATTAGCGGGAGGGATGAGCAGTACTTC. This gives the protein CASSISGRDEQYF. The gene calls are TRBV7-9 and TRBJ2-7; 11 bases match TRBD2. Germline CDR1 is SEHNR and CDR2 is FQNEAQ (reference sequence). The J segment lost 7 bases and the V segment lost 5 bases, leaving 4 bases of the junction unmatched. This CDR3 region has 13 residues. Full variable domain (remainder filled in from reference TRBV7-9 and TRBJ2-7): DTGVSQNPRHKITKRGQNVTFRCDPISEHNRLYWYRQTLGQGPEFLTYFQNEAQLEKSRLLSDRFSAERPKGSFSTLEIQRTEQGDSAMYLCASSISGRDEQYFGPGTRLTVT.

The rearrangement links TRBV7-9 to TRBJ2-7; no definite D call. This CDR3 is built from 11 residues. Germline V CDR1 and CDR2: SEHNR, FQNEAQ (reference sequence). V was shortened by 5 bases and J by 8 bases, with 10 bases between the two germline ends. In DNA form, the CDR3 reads TGTGCCAGCAGCCCCGAGTTAAAGCAGTACTTC. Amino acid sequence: CASSPELKQYF.

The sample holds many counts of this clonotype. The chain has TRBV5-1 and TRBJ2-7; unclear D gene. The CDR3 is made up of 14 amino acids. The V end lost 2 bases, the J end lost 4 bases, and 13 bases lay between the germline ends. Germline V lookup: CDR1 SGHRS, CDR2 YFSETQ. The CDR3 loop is CASSFSTGAYEQYF. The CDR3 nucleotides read TGCGCCAGCAGCTTCTCCACCGGAGCTTACGAGCAGTACTTC.

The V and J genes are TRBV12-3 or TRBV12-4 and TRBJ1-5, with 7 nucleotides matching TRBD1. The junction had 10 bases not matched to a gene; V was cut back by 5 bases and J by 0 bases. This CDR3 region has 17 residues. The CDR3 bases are TGTGCCAGCAGTCCCCGGAGAGGGGGCTTTAGCAATCAGCCCCAGCATTTT. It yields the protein CASSPRRGGFSNQPQHF.

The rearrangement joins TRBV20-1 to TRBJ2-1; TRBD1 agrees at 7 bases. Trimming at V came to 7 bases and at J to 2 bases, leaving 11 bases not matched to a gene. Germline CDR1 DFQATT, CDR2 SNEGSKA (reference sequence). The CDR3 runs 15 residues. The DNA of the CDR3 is TGCAGTGATAGGTCCCGGGACAGTGCCTACAATGAGCAGTTCTTC. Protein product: CSDRSRDSAYNEQFF.

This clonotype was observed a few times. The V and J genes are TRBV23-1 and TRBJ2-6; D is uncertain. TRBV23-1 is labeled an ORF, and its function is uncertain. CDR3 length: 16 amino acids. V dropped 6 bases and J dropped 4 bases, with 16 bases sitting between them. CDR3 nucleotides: TGCGCCAGCAGCCGAGGCACAGTCTCCGGGGCCAACGTCCTGACTTTC. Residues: CASSRGTVSGANVLTF.

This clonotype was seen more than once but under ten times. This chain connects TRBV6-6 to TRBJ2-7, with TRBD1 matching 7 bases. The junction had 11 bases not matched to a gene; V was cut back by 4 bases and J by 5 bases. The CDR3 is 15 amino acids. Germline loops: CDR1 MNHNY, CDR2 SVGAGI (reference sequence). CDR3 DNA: TGTGCCAGCAGTTCAGGACAGGTTGCGGCTGACGAGCAGTACTTC. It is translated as CASSSGQVAADEQYF.

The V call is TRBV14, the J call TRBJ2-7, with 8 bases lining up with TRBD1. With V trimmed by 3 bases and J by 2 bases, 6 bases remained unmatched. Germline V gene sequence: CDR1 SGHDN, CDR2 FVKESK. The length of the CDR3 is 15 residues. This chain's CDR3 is CASSHRDRSPYEQYF. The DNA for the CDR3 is TGTGCCAGCAGCCATCGGGACAGGTCCCCCTACGAGCAGTACTTC. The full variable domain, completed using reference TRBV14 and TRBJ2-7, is EAGVTQFPSHSVIEKGQTVTLRCDPISGHDNLYWYRRVMGKEIKFLLHFVKESKQDESGMPNNRFLAERTGGTYSTLKVQPAELEDSGVYFCASSHRDRSPYEQYFGPGTRLTVT.

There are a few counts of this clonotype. The CDR3 DNA is TGTGCCAGCAGTTATGCGCTATCCACAGATACGCAGTATTTT. It codes for CASSYALSTDTQYF. This sequence joins TRBV6-6 and TRBJ2-3, with D unresolved. The CDR3 consists of 14 residues. Germline V gene sequence: CDR1 MNHNY, CDR2 SVGAGI (reference sequence). V gave up 3 bases and J gave up 2 bases, with 9 bases separating them.